This T cell receptor beta chain was identified during a study of blood T cells in healthy people across ages. Across the study: There was about one barcoded beta molecule captured by template switching per two T cells.

As concerns this clonotype: Its target is unknown. One end of the junction does not line up with germline, which may come from a read error.

Overall study results and limits: From one million sequenced T cells, diversity estimates were lower bounds.

Together with a sample-barcoded 5' primer, a J-beta primer mix was included in a second PCR lasting roughly 6 to 12 cycles. TCRdb itself ran the 5' RACE reads through MiXCR, one entry per CDR3 protein. The sample holds more than 450,000 distinct CDR3 sequences; 27% are singletons and the top ten take about 3.3%. The CDR3 totals 14 residues. Looked up from germline, CDR1 is DFQATT and CDR2 is SNEGSKA (reference sequence). These same records also appear under a second study, on T cells of mothers and their children. From that report: All donors were healthy and Caucasian; they were three mothers and their six children. Per mother, over 9 million TCR beta CDR3 reads were obtained; per child, about 3 million.

The chain uses TRBV20-1 and TRBJ2-1; D is unclear. The sample was blood. The clonotype was recovered from a boy aged 2 to 10 in good health. The CDR3 nucleotides are TGCAGTGCTGGAGAACTGGGATCCAACAATGAGCAGTTCTTC. Its translation: CSAGELGSNNEQFF.